This is a list of T cell receptor beta chains from one sample in a study of regulatory T cells in long-lasting Graves disease. Each CDR3 protein gets one entry after TCRdb re-called the multiplex PCR reads with MiXCR. Of around 420,000 distinct CDR3 sequences listed, about a sixth were seen once; the top ten hold over 20%. The sample consisted of peripheral blood mononuclear cells (PBMCs), taken at new diagnosis, from a patient treated with antithyroid drugs. The receptor set was obtained from a female donor with Graves disease. CDR3s include the opening cysteine and the closing phenylalanine or tryptophan. A D gene is named only where the DNA matches it firmly. Size is omitted from some rows. Given values are once, few, many or a class for expanded clones.

cdr3_nt cdr3_aa d_call j_call v_call clone_size
TGTGCCAGCAGCGCTGACAGGTACACTGAAGCTTTCTTT CASSADRYTEAFF - TRBJ1-1 TRBV7-2 many
TGTGCCAGCAGGACCGGGCCGTCCTTTAACTATGGCTACACCTTC CASRTGPSFNYGYTF - TRBJ1-2 TRBV28 many
TGCGCCAGCAGCCAAGAGATGAGGGGACTGAGCACAGATACGCAGTATTTT CASSQEMRGLSTDTQYF - TRBJ2-3 TRBV4-1 few
TGCGCCAGCAGCCGTCGGGGAATTCTCGGGGAAAGACTGTTTTTT CASSRRGILGERLFF - TRBJ1-4 TRBV5-1 few
TGTGCCAGCTCCCTTCCCGGGCACCCACCGGAGACCCAGTACTTC CASSLPGHPPETQYF - TRBJ2-5 TRBV18 few
TGTGCCAGCAGTGGGGCCTTAGGGGGAGACACAGATACGCAGTATTTT CASSGALGGDTDTQYF - TRBJ2-3 TRBV28 -
TGTGCCAGCAGCCCCACTACAGGATATTATGGCTACACCTTC CASSPTTGYYGYTF - TRBJ1-2 TRBV7-9 many
TGTGCCAGCAGTCCCTACTTCAGAGGGCCAGTCGGGGAGCTGTTTTTT CASSPYFRGPVGELFF - TRBJ2-2 TRBV27 many
TGTGCCAGCAGCCTAGGGGGTATCCAGCCCCAGCATTTT CASSLGGIQPQHF - TRBJ1-5 TRBV6-1 many
TGTGCCAGCAGTTTAAGGGACGGCTTCTACAATGAGCAGTTCTTC CASSLRDGFYNEQFF - TRBJ2-1 TRBV12-3/TRBV12-4 -
TGCGCCAGCAGCCAAGAATTAGGGGGCGGAATGAACACTGAAGCTTTCTTT CASSQELGGGMNTEAFF TRBD1 TRBJ1-1 TRBV4-1 -
TGTGCCAGCAGTTCCACGGGGGGCTCCGTGGCCAAAAACATTCAGTACTTC CASSSTGGSVAKNIQYF - TRBJ2-4 TRBV6-2/TRBV6-3 many
TGCGCCAGCAGCTTGTTTGGGGACGTCGGGGCACCCCTCCACTTT CASSLFGDVGAPLHF - TRBJ1-6 TRBV5-1 many
TGTGCCAGTAGTAGAGGCAGGGGAAAAGAGACCCAGTACTTC CASSRGRGKETQYF - TRBJ2-5 TRBV19 few
TGTGTCCTCCGGGACAGGCCCTACGAGCAGTACTTC CVLRDRPYEQYF TRBD1 TRBJ2-7 TRBV19 few
TGTGCCAGTATTGCAGGGGCCCTTGCTTTCTTT CASIAGALAFF - TRBJ1-1 TRBV19 -
TGTGCCAGCACCTTTTCGACAGGGGGCGGGGGAAGGCAGCCCCAGCATTTT CASTFSTGGGGRQPQHF TRBD1 TRBJ1-5 TRBV12-3/TRBV12-4 -
TGTGCCAGCAGCCCAAAAGCGAACACTGAAGCTTTCTTT CASSPKANTEAFF - TRBJ1-1 TRBV19 -
TGCGCCAGCAGCGATACAGGGGCCCCGTACAATGAGCAGTTCTTC CASSDTGAPYNEQFF TRBD1 TRBJ2-1 TRBV5-1 many
TGTGCCAGCAGCTTGGGGGACAGGGAGGGTCCTTATGGCTACACCTTC CASSLGDREGPYGYTF TRBD1 TRBJ1-2 TRBV7-3 few
TGTGCCAGCACCCTCGGGGACAGGGGAGATCAGCCCCAGCATTTT CASTLGDRGDQPQHF TRBD1 TRBJ1-5 TRBV6-2/TRBV6-3 many
TGCAGCTCCCGGAGAGGGGGGCTCACTGAAGCTTTCTTT CSSRRGGLTEAFF - TRBJ1-1 TRBV29-1 many
TGTGCCAGCAGTTACTCGAGTAGGAGCTACTACGAGCAGTACTTC CASSYSSRSYYEQYF - TRBJ2-7 TRBV6-5 many
TGCGCCAGCAGCCAAGAGGTGACCGGGGATCAGCCCCAGCATTTT CASSQEVTGDQPQHF - TRBJ1-5 TRBV4-1 -
TGTGCCAGCAGTGCCTTACAGGACTTGGGTGAAAAACTGTTTTTT CASSALQDLGEKLFF - TRBJ1-4 TRBV12-3/TRBV12-4 many
TGTGCCAGCAGCTCTGGTCGGGACAGGAACACTGAAGCTTTCTTT CASSSGRDRNTEAFF TRBD1 TRBJ1-1 TRBV11-3 many
TGTGCCAGTAGTATATCGTTTTCGGACCGGGACAGGGAAGCTTTCTTT CASSISFSDRDREAFF TRBD1 TRBJ1-1 TRBV19 many
TGCAGTACTAGAAACCCAGGGGGCAACGAAAAACTGTTTTTT CSTRNPGGNEKLFF TRBD1 TRBJ1-4 TRBV20-1 -
TGCGCCAGCAGTCCAGCCGGGGGCCGCAATCAGCCCCAGCATTTT CASSPAGGRNQPQHF - TRBJ1-5 TRBV5-1 many
TGTGCCAGCAGCTTAATGGGGCGGGGGCCCCTCGGCGGGGAGCTGTTTTTT CASSLMGRGPLGGELFF - TRBJ2-2 TRBV7-3 -
TGTGCCAGCAGCTTGGCGCCGGGACTAGCGGGAGGGCCAGATACGCAGTATTTT CASSLAPGLAGGPDTQYF TRBD2 TRBJ2-3 TRBV11-2 many
TGTGGCAGCACCGAAGGGACCTACAACACCATATATTTT CGSTEGTYNTIYF - TRBJ1-3 TRBV12-3/TRBV12-4 -
TGCGCCAGCAGCATGGACAGCTCACGGAGAGACTATGGCTACACCTTC CASSMDSSRRDYGYTF - TRBJ1-2 TRBV5-1 -
TGCAGTGCGGAGGAGTACAATGAGCAGTTCTTC CSAEEYNEQFF - TRBJ2-1 TRBV20-1 many
TGTGCCAGCAGTCCAATGGGGCTAAGCTGGGCCAACGTCCTGACTTTC CASSPMGLSWANVLTF - TRBJ2-6 TRBV12-3/TRBV12-4 many
TGTGCCATCGACGCGGGATCCCAGTCCACCCTCCACTTT CAIDAGSQSTLHF - TRBJ1-6 TRBV2 many
TGTGCCAGCAGGGTCGGGCGGGGGCCCACAGATACGCAGTATTTT CASRVGRGPTDTQYF - TRBJ2-3 TRBV2 many
TGTGCCAGCAGCTTAAATACGGGATTAGAGACCCAGTACTTC CASSLNTGLETQYF - TRBJ2-5 TRBV7-6 -
TGCGCCAGCAGCCCATTACAGCGGAATACGCAGTATTTT CASSPLQRNTQYF - TRBJ2-3 TRBV4-1 -
TGTGCCAGCAGCTTAGGTCATATCATCGCGTCATATGGCTACACCTTC CASSLGHIIASYGYTF - TRBJ1-2 TRBV13 many
TGTGCCAGCAGCTTCTCGCGCAATCAGCCCCAGCATTTT CASSFSRNQPQHF - TRBJ1-5 TRBV7-6 -
TGCAGTGCTAGCTCCAACCGACTGAACACTGAAGCTTTCTTT CSASSNRLNTEAFF - TRBJ1-1 TRBV20-1 -
TGTGCCAGCAGGGAGGACAGGGTAGTCAACACCATATATTTT CASREDRVVNTIYF TRBD1 TRBJ1-3 TRBV2 many
TGCAGCGCGGGTGGGACAGGCTATGGCTACACCTTC CSAGGTGYGYTF TRBD1 TRBJ1-2 TRBV29-1 many
TGTGCCAGCAGTTACGGACAGGATCAGTTCTTC CASSYGQDQFF TRBD1 TRBJ2-1 TRBV12-3/TRBV12-4 many
TGTGCCTGGAGTTCGGGACAGGGAGGCTACGAGCAGTACTTC CAWSSGQGGYEQYF TRBD1 TRBJ2-7 TRBV30 many
TGTGCCAGCAGTCGCCCGACAGGGTATAGCAATCAGCCCCAGCATTTT CASSRPTGYSNQPQHF TRBD1 TRBJ1-5 TRBV6-1 -
TGTGCCAGCAGTCCCGGCGGGCGACGGTTGAACACTGAAGCTTTCTTT CASSPGGRRLNTEAFF - TRBJ1-1 TRBV12-3/TRBV12-4 -
TGTGCCAGCAGAAAGACAGGGTGGAATGAAGCTTTCTTT CASRKTGWNEAFF TRBD1 TRBJ1-1 TRBV5-6 many
TGTGCCAGCAGCACTACAGGGGGCTGGAGGACTGAAGCTTTCTTT CASSTTGGWRTEAFF TRBD1 TRBJ1-1 TRBV6-2/TRBV6-3 few
TGCAGTGCTAGTCCCTCAAGCACAGATACGCAGTATTTT CSASPSSTDTQYF - TRBJ2-3 TRBV20-1 many
TGCAGTGCTTCACAGGGCCAAGGCACTGAAGCTTTCTTT CSASQGQGTEAFF - TRBJ1-1 TRBV20-1 -
TGTGCCAGCAGCCCGATGGGGAGAACTAATGAAAAACTGTTTTTT CASSPMGRTNEKLFF - TRBJ1-4 TRBV7-9 many
TGCAGTGCTAGAAAGTACACAAGCGATGGCTACACCTTC CSARKYTSDGYTF - TRBJ1-2 TRBV20-1 many
TGTGCCAGCAGCCGGGGCGGGAGCTATGAGCAGTTCTTC CASSRGGSYEQFF TRBD2 TRBJ2-1 TRBV3-1 -
TGTGCCAGCAGCGAGACTACCACATTCCAAGAGACCCAGTACTTC CASSETTTFQETQYF - TRBJ2-5 TRBV28 few
TGTGCCAGCAGCTATGAGGCCCACAATGAGCAGTTCTTC CASSYEAHNEQFF - TRBJ2-1 TRBV7-2 many
TGTGCCAGCAGTTTAGGCGGGGGGGGTTCTGAGCAGTTCTTC CASSLGGGGSEQFF TRBD2 TRBJ2-1 TRBV12-3/TRBV12-4 many